This T cell receptor beta chain was sequenced for a study of T cells in Graves' hyperthyroidism and ophthalmopathy. The CDR3 is 13 amino acids. V shed 7 bases and J shed 1 base, with 10 bases lying between them. CDR1 is MDHEN and CDR2 is SYDVKM in the germline V gene. Overall study results and limits: A 13 V-J signature model discriminated ophthalmopathy versus stable hyperthyroidism.

Amplified regions were TCR beta CDR3 sequences from RNA transcripts. First-round RT-PCR with HTBI primers amplified the TCR CDR3 region. TCRdb re-called the multiplex PCR reads with MiXCR, one entry per CDR3 protein. The sample has some 350,000 distinct CDR3 sequences; 19% are singletons. Details on this clonotype: Its antigen is undetermined.

Sequences were obtained from blood. This chain joins TRBV28 and TRBJ1-2; D not certain. The clonotype was recovered from a woman under 30 with Graves' hyperthyroidism. CDR3 nucleotide sequence: TGTGCCAGCACCACAACAGATAACTATGGCTACACCTTC. Protein sequence: CASTTTDNYGYTF.